This TCR beta chain was captured in a study of naive and memory T cell subsets. Two oligonucleotides, mixed equimolar, formed the beta constant-region primer covering TRBC1 and TRBC2. TCRdb passed the UMI-ligation and nested PCR reads through MiXCR, listing each CDR3 protein once. The table lists 70,000 to 95,000 distinct CDR3 sequences, 7% of them singletons. Whole-study results and caveats: From naive to CM, EM and EMRA, diversity decreased and Gini increased.

Comments on this clonotype: The antigen remains undetermined.

Trimming shortened V by 6 bases and J by 5 bases, and 14 bases separated the two germline ends. The CDR3 runs to 14 residues. Germline CDR1 reads SGDLS; CDR2 reads YYNGEE. This TCR was sampled from a human donor in good health. The chain carries TRBV9 and TRBJ2-2; a weak D match, TRBD1 (5 bases). The sequenced sample consisted of central memory CD4+ T cells from blood. CDR3 in amino acids: CASNWQGETGELFF. The CDR3 DNA is TGTGCCAGCAACTGGCAGGGCGAAACCGGGGAGCTGTTTTTT. Full variable domain (missing parts from reference TRBV9 and TRBJ2-2): DSGVTQTPKHLITATGQRVTLRCSPRSGDLSVYWYQQSLDQGLQFLIQYYNGEERAKGNILERFSAQQFPDLHSELNLSSLELGDSALYFCASNWQGETGELFFGEGSRLTVL.